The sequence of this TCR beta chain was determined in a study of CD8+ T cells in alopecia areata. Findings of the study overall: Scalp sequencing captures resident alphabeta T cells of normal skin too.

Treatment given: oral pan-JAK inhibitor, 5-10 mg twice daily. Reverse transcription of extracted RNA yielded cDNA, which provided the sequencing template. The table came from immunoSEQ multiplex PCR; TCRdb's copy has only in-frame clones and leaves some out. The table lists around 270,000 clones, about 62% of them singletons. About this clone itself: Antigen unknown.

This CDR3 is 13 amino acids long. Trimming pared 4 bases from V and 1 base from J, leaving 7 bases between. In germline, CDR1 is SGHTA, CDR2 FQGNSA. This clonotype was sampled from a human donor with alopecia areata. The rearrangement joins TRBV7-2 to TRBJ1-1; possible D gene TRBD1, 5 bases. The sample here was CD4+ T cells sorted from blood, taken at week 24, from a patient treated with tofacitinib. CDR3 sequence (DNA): TGTGCCAGCAGCTCAAGGGGGAACACTGAAGCTTTCTTT. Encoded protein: CASSSRGNTEAFF.